The 24 T cell receptor beta chains listed next were all sequenced from one sample in a study of shared clonotypes between healthy human individuals. Sequencing used immunoSEQ multiplex PCR; TCRdb keeps in-frame clones, though not all of them. There are 2 million to 2.5 million clones in the sample; roughly 95% occur only once, and around 0.13% lies in the top ten. The sequenced sample was naive CD4+ T cells sorted from blood. Regarding subset: CD45RA+ positively selected. The source is a young man in good health.

The chain is built from TRBV10-1 and TRBJ1-2; 7 nucleotides line up with TRBD1. V shed 6 bases and J 8 bases; nucleotides not matched to a gene: 9. The CDR3 runs 13 residues. Germline V gene sequence: CDR1 WNHNN, CDR2 SYGVQD (reference sequence). The CDR3 DNA reads TGCGCCAGCAGCCGCGACAGGGATTGGGGCTACACCTTC. Its translation is CASSRDRDWGYTF.

The rearrangement joins TRBV30 to TRBJ1-1, with D perhaps matching TRBD1 (6 bases). Germline lookup yields CDR1 GTSNPN and CDR2 SVGIG (reference sequence). This CDR3 spans 13 amino acids. V was cut by 5 bases and J by 0 bases, with 10 bases left in between. The CDR3 nucleotides are TGTGCCTGGTGTACAGGGATGAACACTGAAGCTTTCTTT. Encoded protein: CAWCTGMNTEAFF.

This clone was seen just once. The chain employs TRBV19 and TRBJ1-4; D is unresolved. Germline CDR1 reads LNHDA; CDR2 reads SQIVND (reference sequence). The V end was cut by 2 bases, the J end by 5 bases, with 9 bases between. This CDR3 has 14 amino acids. The CDR3 sequence is CASSIPSFNEKLFF. The CDR3 nucleotides are TGTGCCAGTAGTATACCCAGTTTCAATGAAAAACTGTTTTTT.

The rearrangement joins TRBV9 to TRBJ2-3; 8 bases fit TRBD1. In germline, CDR1 is SGDLS, CDR2 YYNGEE. The junction had 7 bases not matched to a gene; V was cut back by 0 bases and J by 4 bases. The CDR3 has 16 amino acids. The CDR3 protein is CASSVEQGAGADTQYF. The CDR3 DNA follows: TGTGCCAGCAGCGTAGAGCAGGGGGCGGGTGCAGATACGCAGTATTTT. The complete variable domain, with remaining parts taken from reference TRBV9 and TRBJ2-3, reads DSGVTQTPKHLITATGQRVTLRCSPRSGDLSVYWYQQSLDQGLQFLIQYYNGEERAKGNILERFSAQQFPDLHSELNLSSLELGDSALYFCASSVEQGAGADTQYFGPGTRLTVL.

Note on this clone: The same CDR3 is also encoded by other DNA sequences in this sample. The chain has TRBV7-2 and TRBJ2-7; D unresolved. Trimming pared 5 bases from V and 1 base from J, leaving 3 bases between. CDR3 length equals 11 residues. Per the germline V gene, CDR1 is SGHTA and CDR2 is FQGNSA. CDR3: CASSISYEQYF. The CDR3 nucleotides read TGTGCCAGCAGCATTTCCTACGAGCAGTACTTC. The full variable domain, in which reference TRBV7-2 and TRBJ2-7 provide the parts outside the CDR3, is GAGVSQSPSNKVTEKGKDVELRCDPISGHTALYWYRQSLGQGLEFLIYFQGNSAPDKSGLPSDRFSAERTGGSVSTLTIQRTQQEDSAVYLCASSISYEQYFGPGTRLTVT.

The gene calls are TRBV6-5 and TRBJ2-7, with D possibly being TRBD1 or TRBD2 (5 bases each). The CDR3 contains 13 residues. The germline V and J ends were trimmed by 6 bases and 5 bases, with 14 bases remaining between them. The V gene's germline CDR1 is MNHEY and CDR2 SVGAGI. In DNA form, the CDR3 reads TGTGCCAGCAGGAGGGGCAAATTCGACGAGCAGTACTTC. It yields the protein CASRRGKFDEQYF.

The chain joins TRBV6-1 to TRBJ2-7, with D unresolved. Trimming cost V 0 bases and J 2 bases, with 5 bases left between them. CDR1 is MNHNS, CDR2 SASEGT, per germline. The CDR3 has 13 amino acids. The CDR3 here is CASSEAAAYEQYF. CDR3 in DNA: TGTGCCAGCAGTGAAGCGGCAGCCTACGAGCAGTACTTC.

The chain employs TRBV7-2 and TRBJ2-7; TRBD2 aligns across 8 bases. Germline values: CDR1 SGHTA, CDR2 FQGNSA. Trimming took 1 base from V and 7 from J; bases not matched to a gene: 9. The CDR3 runs to 15 residues. CDR3 in amino acids: CASSLVSQAGVEQYF. The CDR3 region has the DNA TGTGCCAGCAGCTTAGTTTCGCAAGCGGGAGTTGAGCAGTACTTC. The variable domain in full, completed from reference TRBV7-2 and TRBJ2-7, reads GAGVSQSPSNKVTEKGKDVELRCDPISGHTALYWYRQSLGQGLEFLIYFQGNSAPDKSGLPSDRFSAERTGGSVSTLTIQRTQQEDSAVYLCASSLVSQAGVEQYFGPGTRLTVT.

V usage is TRBV7-9 and J usage is TRBJ2-2; TRBD2 is a possible D gene (6 bases). Between the trimmed V and J ends, which lost 3 bases and 7 bases, there was a span of 12 bases. CDR3 length: 14 residues. In germline, CDR1 is SEHNR, CDR2 FQNEAQ (reference sequence). CDR3 sequence (DNA): TGTGCCAGCAGCTTGGGCGGGGTCTTCGGGGAGCTGTTTTTT. Its translation: CASSLGGVFGELFF.

The rearrangement uses TRBV4-3 and TRBJ1-2; no firm D call. This CDR3 is 12 amino acids long. V shed 0 bases and J shed 8 bases, with 7 bases lying between them. CDR1 and CDR2 (germline): LGHNA, YSLEER. Here the CDR3 reads CASSQEEWGYTF. CDR3 bases: TGCGCCAGCAGCCAAGAGGAGTGGGGCTACACCTTC.

The CDR3 coding sequence is TGTGCCTGGAGCCTCCCCGGGGGGACCCAGTACTTC. Its protein product is CAWSLPGGTQYF. The J gene is TRBJ2-5, the V gene TRBV30; D possibly corresponds to TRBD2 (6 bases). From germline, CDR1 is GTSNPN and CDR2 SVGIG (reference sequence). Trimming left V 3 bases short and J 7 bases short, with 12 bases between. This CDR3 region has 12 residues.

The V gene is TRBV5-1, the J gene TRBJ1-5; possibly TRBD1 for D (5 bases). The germline V gene encodes CDR1 SGHRS and CDR2 YFSETQ. Trimming shortened V by 0 bases and J by 0 bases, and 13 bases separated the two germline ends. CDR3 length: 17 amino acids. The CDR3 spells CASSLETETSSNQPQHF. DNA for the CDR3: TGCGCCAGCAGCTTGGAGACAGAGACTTCTAGCAATCAGCCCCAGCATTTT.

The rearrangement uses TRBV6-1 and TRBJ1-2, with D unclear. V dropped 4 bases and J dropped 3 bases, with 9 bases sitting between them. The CDR3 contains 13 residues. CDR1 and CDR2 from the germline V gene are MNHNS and SASEGT. The CDR3 is CASSANSHYGYTF. DNA of the CDR3: TGTGCCAGCAGTGCTAACAGCCACTATGGCTACACCTTC.

The chain has TRBV19 and TRBJ1-2; D may be TRBD1 (5 bases). The CDR3 length is 14 residues. The V and J ends lost 5 bases and 3 bases respectively, with 13 bases between them. CDR1 is LNHDA, CDR2 SQIVND, per germline (reference sequence). This chain's CDR3 is CASSAQDPHYGYTF. Written as DNA, the CDR3 is TGTGCCAGTAGTGCACAGGATCCCCACTATGGCTACACCTTC.

In the case of this clone: One junction end disagrees with the germline gene, perhaps due to a read error. The chain carries TRBV9 and TRBJ2-3; the D is unclear. Germline V lookup: CDR1 SGDLS, CDR2 YYNGEE. CDR3 size: 14 residues. The CDR3 DNA follows: TGTGCCAGCAGCCCAGAGAAGTTCACAGACACGCAGTATTTT. Translation: CASSPEKFTDTQYF. Variable domain in full (rest from reference TRBV9 and TRBJ2-3): DSGVTQTPKHLITATGQRVTLRCSPRSGDLSVYWYQQSLDQGLQFLIQYYNGEERAKGNILERFSAQQFPDLHSELNLSSLELGDSALYFCASSPEKFTDTQYFGPGTRLTVL.

With respect to this clone: The sample carries other DNA sequences with the same CDR3. V usage is TRBV6-5 and J usage is TRBJ1-1, with D unclear. Germline V gives CDR1 MNHEY, CDR2 SVGAGI. V shed 5 bases and J shed 8 bases, with 9 bases lying between them. This CDR3 has 11 residues. The CDR3 region has the DNA TGTGCCAGCAGTGAGGAATCCGAAGCTTTCTTT. This sequence encodes CASSEESEAFF.

The chain has TRBV25-1 and TRBJ2-7, with D perhaps matching TRBD1 (5 bases). Germline CDR1 is MGHDK and CDR2 is SYGVNS. V lost 4 bases and J 3 bases, leaving 16 bases between the germline ends. The CDR3 covers 15 residues. The CDR3 sequence: CASSGTGAQFYEQYF. In nucleotides, the CDR3 is TGTGCCAGCAGTGGAACAGGCGCCCAATTCTACGAGCAGTACTTC.

This chain connects TRBV4-2 to TRBJ2-7; 8 bases align to TRBD2. The CDR3 spans 16 residues. The germline gives CDR1 LGHNA, CDR2 YNFKEQ. V was pared by 0 bases and J by 6 bases, with 10 bases of the junction left unmatched. CDR3 coding DNA: TGTGCCAGCAGCCAAGATGATCGGGGGGGGCCGCCCGAGCAGTACTTC. This sequence encodes CASSQDDRGGPPEQYF.

The V call is TRBV18, the J call TRBJ2-1; 8 nucleotides align to TRBD2. CDR3 length equals 19 residues. With V trimmed by 5 bases and J by 0 bases, 15 bases remained unmatched. CDR1 and CDR2 (germline): KGHSH, LQKENI. CDR3 in DNA: TGTGCCAGCTCAGAGAGGTCCAATAGCGGGGCTGGCTCCTACAATGAGCAGTTCTTC. Its protein is CASSERSNSGAGSYNEQFF.

The chain links TRBV5-1 to TRBJ1-6, with 10 nucleotides matching TRBD1. The V gene end was trimmed by 4 bases and the J gene end by 10 bases; junction bases not matched to a gene: 5. The germline V gene encodes CDR1 SGHRS and CDR2 YFSETQ. CDR3 length: 14 amino acids. The CDR3 coding sequence is TGCGCCAGCAGCCCCCGGGACAGGGGATCACCCCTCCACTTT. Translated: CASSPRDRGSPLHF.

The chain recombines TRBV6-1 with TRBJ1-2; 10 bases line up with TRBD1. CDR3 length: 14 residues. The germline CDR1 and CDR2 sequences are MNHNS and SASEGT. V lost 5 bases, J lost 8 bases, and 8 bases stayed unmatched. The CDR3 bases are TGTGCCAGCAGTCGGGACAGGGGTCTACGAGGCTACACCTTC. Translation: CASSRDRGLRGYTF.

The gene calls are TRBV30 and TRBJ2-5; no definite D call. V was trimmed by 4 bases and J by 3 bases, leaving 9 bases between them. The CDR3 totals 12 residues. CDR1 and CDR2 from the germline V gene are GTSNPN and SVGIG (reference sequence). The CDR3 DNA sequence: TGTGCCTGGATCCCAGAGAAAGAGACCCAGTACTTC. Translated: CAWIPEKETQYF.

The chain couples TRBV30 to TRBJ2-5; weak D call: TRBD2 (5 bases). The length of the CDR3 is 12 residues. Trimming left V 4 bases short and J 8 bases short, with 14 bases between. The germline gives CDR1 GTSNPN, CDR2 SVGIG (reference sequence). Here the CDR3 DNA reads TGTGCCTGGACAGGCCTTTCGGGAACCCAGTACTTC. Translated, it gives CAWTGLSGTQYF.

About this clone itself: At the DNA level, this CDR3 is encoded by other sequences in the same sample as well. The CDR3 coding sequence is TGTGCCAGCAGTTTAGTCACAGATACGCAGTATTTT. It codes for CASSLVTDTQYF. V gene TRBV28 combines with J gene TRBJ2-3; no definite D call. Per germline, CDR1 MDHEN and CDR2 SYDVKM. V shed 2 bases and J shed 2 bases, with 2 bases lying between them. The CDR3 contains 12 residues. Filled out from reference TRBV28 and TRBJ2-3, the complete variable domain reads DVKVTQSSRYLVKRTGEKVFLECVQDMDHENMFWYRQDPGLGLRLIYFSYDVKMKEKGDIPEGYSVSREKKERFSLILESASTNQTSMYLCASSLVTDTQYFGPGTRLTVL.